Following are 26 T cell receptor beta chains from one sample sequenced in a study of T-cell reconstitution after alpha-beta-depleted transplantation in children. Library preparation (for TCRbeta) was performed with unique molecular identifiers. TCRdb re-called the PCR reads through MiXCR, storing one row per CDR3 protein. The sample includes hundreds of thousands of distinct CDR3 sequences, approximately 11% of them seen just once. Specimen: PBMCs, collected before TCRalphabeta/CD19-depleted stem cell transplant. These receptors were collected from a child younger than two with acute myeloid leukemia, due to receive a stem cell transplant.

This clonotype came up many times. DNA for the CDR3: TGTGCCAGCAGGACGACAGGTCCGTATGGCTACACCTTC. Protein product: CASRTTGPYGYTF. V and J are TRBV28 and TRBJ1-2; D is possibly TRBD1 (6 bases). The CDR3 loop spans 13 amino acids. The V end was cut by 6 bases, the J end by 5 bases, with 13 bases between. Germline CDR1 is MDHEN and CDR2 is SYDVKM.

In this sample, this clonotype turned up many times. This chain links TRBV14 with TRBJ2-1; D may be TRBD1 or TRBD2 (5 bases each). CDR3 length: 11 amino acids. CDR1 and CDR2 (germline): SGHDN, FVKESK. V was cut by 1 base and J by 15 bases, with 10 bases left in between. CDR3 sequence (DNA): TGTGCCAGCAGCCAAGGGGGACCGTCGTTCTTC. It is translated as CASSQGGPSFF.

This clonotype was observed at least ten times. This rearrangement joins TRBV29-1 to TRBJ1-2; D is ambiguous. Germline V gene data show CDR1 as SQVTM and CDR2 as ANQGSEA. The CDR3 length is 14 residues. The V end lost 4 bases, the J end lost 3 bases, and 15 bases lay between the germline ends. DNA of the CDR3: TGCAGCGTTGCAACCCGAGGGTTTCACTATGGCTACACCTTC. As protein: CSVATRGFHYGYTF.

The chain carries TRBV5-6 and TRBJ1-1; D may be TRBD1 (6 bases). Between the trimmed V and J ends, which lost 6 bases and 0 bases, there was a span of 15 bases. CDR3 length: 15 amino acids. Germline assignment: CDR1 SGHDT and CDR2 YYEEEE. The CDR3 here is CASTAAAGVNTEAFF. CDR3 nucleotides: TGTGCCAGCACAGCGGCAGCAGGGGTGAACACTGAAGCTTTCTTT.

The CDR3 coding sequence is TGTGCCAGCAGCGGACAGGCAAGGACCCAGTACTTC. Protein: CASSGQARTQYF. J is TRBJ2-5 and V is TRBV7-9; 7 bases are shared with TRBD1. The CDR3 is 12 amino acids. J was trimmed by 7 bases and V by 5 bases; bases with no gene match: 4. Germline assignment: CDR1 SEHNR and CDR2 FQNEAQ (reference sequence).

This clonotype was counted a few times. V usage is TRBV7-2 and J usage is TRBJ2-1, with D perhaps TRBD1 (6 bases). The germline V and J ends were trimmed by 1 base and 8 bases, with 15 bases remaining between them. Per germline, CDR1 SGHTA and CDR2 FQGNSA. CDR3 length equals 15 residues. The CDR3 loop is CASSLVRGRWDEQFF. CDR3 bases: TGTGCCAGCAGCTTAGTCAGGGGTCGCTGGGATGAGCAGTTCTTC.

This clonotype appeared many times. The V and J genes are TRBV28 and TRBJ1-6, with 9 bases matching TRBD1. Trimming removed 5 bases from V and 9 bases from J; junction bases left unmatched: 8. Germline V gene data show CDR1 as MDHEN and CDR2 as SYDVKM. CDR3 length equals 15 residues. CDR3 nucleotides: TGTGCCAGCAGTATAACCCGGGACAGGGCTTCACCCCTCCACTTT. Translation gives CASSITRDRASPLHF.

This clonotype was seen at least ten times. The J gene is TRBJ2-1, the V gene TRBV20-1; D call uncertain. Germline V CDR1 and CDR2: DFQATT, SNEGSKA (reference sequence). Trimming removed 0 bases from V and 0 bases from J, with 9 bases in between. The CDR3 is 15 amino acids. This CDR3 reads CSARDRPDSYNEQFF. DNA for the CDR3: TGCAGTGCTAGAGATCGCCCGGACTCCTACAATGAGCAGTTCTTC.

This clonotype has just a few counts. The chain joins TRBV30 to TRBJ1-2; D uncertain. Trimming removed 3 bases from V and 1 base from J, with 9 bases in between. The CDR3 sequence is 13 residues long. The V gene's germline CDR1 is GTSNPN and CDR2 SVGIG (reference sequence). CDR3 sequence: CAWRGTGNYGYTF. The CDR3 bases are TGTGCCTGGAGGGGTACGGGTAACTATGGCTACACCTTC.

This clonotype was observed a few times. The chain couples TRBV19 to TRBJ1-5, with 7 bases aligning to TRBD1. The trim removed 6 bases at V and 0 bases at J, leaving 14 bases unmatched. CDR3 length: 18 amino acids. Per germline, CDR1 LNHDA and CDR2 SQIVND (reference sequence). This CDR3 is CASRISGQSFYSNQPQHF. In DNA, the CDR3 is TGTGCCAGTAGGATCTCGGGACAGTCCTTTTATAGCAATCAGCCCCAGCATTTT.

In this sample, this clonotype turned up many times. This chain links TRBV7-2 with TRBJ2-3; 7 bases align to TRBD2. CDR3 length equals 14 residues. Germline assignment: CDR1 SGHTA and CDR2 FQGNSA. The J segment lost 1 base and the V segment lost 3 bases, leaving 1 base of the junction unmatched. The DNA for the CDR3 is TGTGCCAGCAGCTTCCTAGCGGGCACAGATACGCAGTATTTT. Translation: CASSFLAGTDTQYF. Using reference TRBV7-2 and TRBJ2-3 for the parts outside the CDR3, the full variable domain is GAGVSQSPSNKVTEKGKDVELRCDPISGHTALYWYRQSLGQGLEFLIYFQGNSAPDKSGLPSDRFSAERTGGSVSTLTIQRTQQEDSAVYLCASSFLAGTDTQYFGPGTRLTVL.

This clonotype was counted ten times or more. The chain has TRBV5-6 and TRBJ1-1, with D perhaps TRBD1 (6 bases). Germline V lookup: CDR1 SGHDT, CDR2 YYEEEE. Trimming left V 2 bases short and J 1 base short, with 9 bases between. CDR3 length equals 14 residues. The CDR3 bases are TGTGCCAGCAGCTTCGACAGGCCGAACACTGAAGCTTTCTTT. The encoded protein is CASSFDRPNTEAFF.

The chain links TRBV7-2 to TRBJ2-2; D is uncertain. Germline V gene data show CDR1 as SGHTA and CDR2 as FQGNSA. The CDR3 covers 13 residues. Trimming cost V 3 bases and J 3 bases, with 5 bases left between them. The CDR3 spells CASSFPYTGELFF. Written as DNA, the CDR3 is TGTGCCAGCAGCTTCCCGTACACCGGGGAGCTGTTTTTT.

The table lists this clonotype with a few counts. The chain uses TRBV5-1 and TRBJ2-5, with D maybe TRBD1 (6 bases). V dropped 4 bases and J dropped 3 bases, with 13 bases sitting between them. Germline loops: CDR1 SGHRS, CDR2 YFSETQ. The CDR3 loop spans 14 amino acids. CDR3 sequence: CASSLGRGKETQYF. CDR3 bases: TGCGCCAGCAGCCTTGGAAGGGGGAAAGAGACCCAGTACTTC.

The chain recombines TRBV5-6 with TRBJ2-1; unclear D gene. Germline CDR1 and CDR2: SGHDT and YYEEEE. Trimming removed 4 bases from V and 6 bases from J, with 8 bases in between. CDR3 length: 12 amino acids. The CDR3 coding sequence is TGTGCCAGCAGCAACGGACGCAATGAGCAGTTCTTC. This codes for CASSNGRNEQFF.

This clonotype came up many times. CDR3 region: CASRGGSYEQYF. The CDR3, as DNA: TGTGCCAGCAGGGGAGGTTCCTACGAGCAGTACTTC. The chain has TRBV12-3 or TRBV12-4 and TRBJ2-7, with a tentative D call TRBD2 (6 bases). There are 12 residues in the CDR3. V gave up 6 bases and J gave up 1 base, with 7 bases separating them.

This clonotype turned up a few times. The rearrangement joins TRBV20-1 to TRBJ2-1; D perhaps matches TRBD2 (6 bases). Trimming removed 6 bases at V and 11 bases at J, with 23 bases between. The CDR3 runs 14 residues. CDR1 is DFQATT, CDR2 SNEGSKA, per germline (reference sequence). As DNA, the CDR3 is TGCAGTGCCACCTATAGCGGAGGCTCTGGGAAGCAGTTCTTC. Translation: CSATYSGGSGKQFF.

Only one count was recorded for this clonotype. A clone one base away is much larger, so this may be a read error. The J gene is TRBJ2-1, the V gene TRBV5-1; no clear D gene. V gave up 4 bases and J gave up 9 bases, with 14 bases separating them. The germline V gene has CDR1 SGHRS and CDR2 YFSETQ. The CDR3 consists of 13 residues. CDR3 nucleotide sequence: TGCGCCAGCAGCCCCGTAGCCAGGCGTGAGCAGTTCTTC. This codes for CASSPVARREQFF.

This clonotype turned up a few times. The chain employs TRBV12-3 or TRBV12-4 and TRBJ2-7; 8 positions agree with TRBD1. The CDR3 sequence is 14 residues long. Trimming cost V 5 bases and J 3 bases; bases outside gene matches: 6. The CDR3 loop reads CASSPWTGRYEQYF. In nucleotides, the CDR3 is TGTGCCAGCAGTCCCTGGACAGGGCGCTACGAGCAGTACTTC.

The chain has TRBV7-9 and TRBJ2-1; 11 positions match TRBD2. The germline CDR1 and CDR2 sequences are SEHNR and FQNEAQ (reference sequence). V was clipped by 5 bases and J by 8 bases; unmatched bases: 8. This CDR3 region has 15 residues. The CDR3 spells CASSTLAGVGYEQFF. The CDR3 nucleotides are TGTGCCAGCAGCACACTAGCGGGAGTGGGGTATGAGCAGTTCTTC.

This clonotype was recorded at least ten times. The chain uses TRBV20-1 and TRBJ2-3; no definite D call. Trimming removed 5 bases at V and 3 bases at J, with 12 bases between. The CDR3 covers 13 residues. CDR1 DFQATT and CDR2 SNEGSKA come from the germline V gene (reference sequence). The CDR3 loop is CSAGSTGTDTQYF. CDR3 bases: TGCAGTGCTGGATCTACTGGAACAGATACGCAGTATTTT.

This clonotype was seen repeatedly, ten times or more. The chain carries TRBV20-1 and TRBJ1-5, with D maybe TRBD1 (6 bases). Trimming stripped 5 bases from V and 2 bases from J, with 10 bases between. CDR1 and CDR2 from the germline V gene are DFQATT and SNEGSKA (reference sequence). The CDR3 totals 13 residues. The CDR3 DNA reads as TGCAGTGCTCACAGGGATGGCAATCAGCCCCAGCATTTT. The encoded protein is CSAHRDGNQPQHF.

This clonotype has a count of ten or more. This chain's CDR3 is CASSPGQGADTQYF. The DNA for the CDR3 is TGCGCCAGCAGCCCCGGACAGGGCGCAGATACGCAGTATTTT. V is TRBV5-1 and J is TRBJ2-3; 8 positions match TRBD1. Germline V lookup: CDR1 SGHRS, CDR2 YFSETQ. The CDR3 has 14 amino acids. The junction had 5 bases not matched to a gene; V was cut back by 4 bases and J by 4 bases.

This clonotype was recorded at least ten times. This chain's CDR3 is CASRQSGGRGNEQFF. CDR3 nucleotide sequence: TGTGCCAGCCGCCAAAGCGGGGGCAGGGGCAATGAGCAGTTCTTC. The chain combines TRBV6-1 with TRBJ2-1, with 8 bases matching TRBD2. Germline values: CDR1 MNHNS, CDR2 SASEGT. The CDR3 totals 15 residues. Trimming removed 8 bases from V and 6 bases from J; junction bases left unmatched: 12.

The table lists this clonotype with a few counts. This chain uses TRBV7-2 with TRBJ2-3, with 7 bases that match TRBD2. J lost 0 bases, V lost 5 bases, and 8 bases had no gene match. The CDR3 spans 16 residues. CDR1 and CDR2 (germline): SGHTA, FQGNSA. CDR3 in amino acids: CASSRLSGPSTDTQYF. The CDR3 DNA sequence: TGTGCCAGCAGCCGACTTAGCGGGCCCAGCACAGATACGCAGTATTTT.

This clonotype was recorded at least ten times. This rearrangement joins TRBV6-6 to TRBJ2-2; D gene ambiguous. Trimming left V 6 bases short and J 4 bases short, with 12 bases between. This CDR3 has 14 amino acids. CDR1 MNHNY and CDR2 SVGAGI come from the germline V gene (reference sequence). CDR3 region: CASRTSLGTGELFF. The CDR3 DNA reads TGTGCCAGCAGGACCTCGCTCGGCACCGGGGAGCTGTTTTTT.